The 32 T cell receptor beta chains below come from one sample, sequenced in a study of CD8+ T cells in alopecia areata. Once RNA had been extracted, it was reverse transcribed into cDNA to act as the sequencing template. Assay used: immunoSEQ multiplex PCR; TCRdb lists only in-frame clones, some missing. Here the sample spans over 100,000 clones, approximately 49% being singletons. Here the sequenced sample was CD8+ T cells sorted from blood, taken at week 0. These TCRs come from a human donor with alopecia areata.

This clone was found many times. The chain has TRBV13 and TRBJ2-3; TRBD2 agrees at 9 bases. The CDR3 is 16 residues long. V gave up 1 base and J gave up 3 bases; unmatched junction bases: 5. The germline V gene has CDR1 PRHDT and CDR2 FYEKMQ (reference sequence). The CDR3 DNA is TGTGCCAGCAGCTTAGCAGGCGGGGGGGCGACAGATACGCAGTATTTT. Translated, it gives CASSLAGGGATDTQYF.

This clone was counted only a few times. V usage is TRBV5-1 and J usage is TRBJ1-5; D is undetermined. In germline, CDR1 is SGHRS, CDR2 YFSETQ. V was pared by 5 bases and J by 2 bases, with 8 bases between. The CDR3 has 13 residues. This CDR3 reads CASREGGNQPQHF. The CDR3 DNA sequence: TGCGCCAGCAGGGAGGGCGGCAATCAGCCCCAGCATTTT. Drawing the rest from reference TRBV5-1 and TRBJ1-5, the complete variable domain is KAGVTQTPRYLIKTRGQQVTLSCSPISGHRSVSWYQQTPGQGLQFLFEYFSETQRNKGNFPGRFSGRQFSNSRSEMNVSTLELGDSALYLCASREGGNQPQHFGDGTRLSIL.

This clone was observed a handful of times. This sequence joins TRBV18 and TRBJ1-1, with D maybe TRBD1 (5 bases). V was trimmed by 4 bases and J by 7 bases, leaving 19 bases between them. The CDR3 totals 15 residues. Germline V gene data show CDR1 as KGHSH and CDR2 as LQKENI. The CDR3 spells CASSLGGGPTIEAFF. The CDR3 DNA sequence: TGTGCCAGCTCACTTGGGGGAGGACCTACAATTGAAGCTTTCTTT.

The genes are TRBV30 and TRBJ2-2; the D gene is possibly TRBD2 (5 bases). V lost 7 bases, J lost 8 bases, and 17 bases lay in between. CDR1 is GTSNPN and CDR2 is SVGIG in the germline V gene (reference sequence). The CDR3 sequence is 13 residues long. The CDR3 protein is CAFTLLWTGELFF. CDR3 nucleotides: TGTGCCTTTACCCTACTTTGGACTGGGGAGCTGTTTTTT.

The V and J genes are TRBV30 and TRBJ1-2; D gene uncertain. CDR1 GTSNPN and CDR2 SVGIG come from the germline V gene (reference sequence). CDR3 length: 13 residues. V was shortened by 0 bases and J by 2 bases, with 7 bases between the two germline ends. The CDR3 sequence is CAWSVGSNYGYTF. The CDR3 DNA is TGTGCCTGGAGTGTAGGATCGAACTATGGCTACACCTTC.

The chain has TRBV6-4 and TRBJ2-5; 8 bases are shared with TRBD2. With 5 bases clipped from V and 0 bases from J, the junction kept 5 bases outside the gene matches. Germline-derived CDR1 and CDR2 are MRHNA and SNTAGT. This CDR3 has 15 amino acids. CDR3 protein: CASSPGLGDQETQYF. The CDR3, as DNA: TGTGCCAGCAGTCCGGGACTAGGGGACCAAGAGACCCAGTACTTC.

This clone was observed once. The V and J genes are TRBV11-3 and TRBJ1-1; TRBD1 matches 8 bases. Germline V lookup: CDR1 SGHNT, CDR2 YENEEA. Unmatched junction bases numbered 6, after V lost 5 bases and J lost 4 bases. CDR3 length: 14 amino acids. This CDR3 reads CASSAGQGATEAFF. CDR3 nucleotide sequence: TGTGCCAGCAGCGCCGGACAGGGTGCCACTGAAGCTTTCTTT.

This clone was counted a few times. The rearrangement links TRBV4-1 to TRBJ1-2, with no clear D. In germline, CDR1 is MGHRA, CDR2 YSYEKL. The CDR3 spans 16 residues. V lost 3 bases and J lost 2, with 16 bases in between. CDR3 in amino acids: CASSQSPGAGNYGYTF. CDR3 nucleotides: TGCGCCAGCAGCCAGTCTCCGGGAGCCGGGAACTATGGCTACACCTTC.

The J gene is TRBJ1-2, the V gene TRBV12-5; a possible D gene is TRBD1 (6 bases). The germline V gene has CDR1 LGHNT and CDR2 FRNRAP. The CDR3 runs 15 residues. The V end lost 1 base, the J end lost 8 bases, and 17 bases lay between the germline ends. CDR3 nucleotide sequence: TGTGCTAGTGGTTTGGACCCAGGGGCCTCGGGGGGCTACACCTTC. This sequence encodes CASGLDPGASGGYTF.

This clone was observed a few times. The chain joins TRBV6-4 to TRBJ2-6; tentatively, D is TRBD1 (6 bases). CDR3 length: 14 residues. Trimming took off 5 bases at V and 4 bases at J, with 9 bases between the two ends. Looked up from germline, CDR1 is MRHNA and CDR2 is SNTAGT. This chain's CDR3 is CASSQTGGANVLTF. CDR3 DNA sequence: TGTGCCAGCAGTCAAACAGGGGGGGCCAACGTCCTGACTTTC.

Only one count was recorded for this clone. J is TRBJ1-5 and V is TRBV30, with D tentatively TRBD1 (5 bases). Trimming stripped 1 base from V and 4 bases from J, with 8 bases between. The length of the CDR3 is 13 residues. Per the germline V gene, CDR1 is GTSNPN and CDR2 is SVGIG (reference sequence). The CDR3 bases are TGTGCCTGGAGTGGGACACCGAATCAGCCCCAGCATTTT. Translation gives CAWSGTPNQPQHF.

This clone has just a few counts. The chain carries TRBV11-2 and TRBJ2-7; either TRBD1 or TRBD2 may supply D (5 bases each). The V end was cut by 0 bases, the J end by 7 bases, with 10 bases between. The CDR3 contains 13 residues. CDR1 is SGHAT, CDR2 FQNNGV, per germline. The CDR3 spells CASSLDRGAEQYF. In DNA, the CDR3 is TGTGCCAGCAGCTTAGATCGAGGGGCGGAGCAGTACTTC.

Only a few counts were recorded for this clone. DNA for the CDR3: TGTGCCAGCAGTTCAATCAGGGGTCCCGGGGAGCTGTTTTTT. It specifies CASSSIRGPGELFF. V is TRBV7-6 and J is TRBJ2-2; D may be TRBD1 (6 bases). With 6 bases removed from V and 6 bases from J, the gap between germline ends came to 14 bases. Germline lookup yields CDR1 SGHVS and CDR2 FNYEAQ. This CDR3 contains 14 residues.

J is TRBJ2-2 and V is TRBV7-9, with TRBD1 matching 7 bases. CDR3 size: 13 residues. V lost 4 bases, J lost 6 bases, and 2 bases stayed unmatched. In germline, CDR1 is SEHNR, CDR2 FQNEAQ (reference sequence). The CDR3 sequence: CASSSQGAGELFF. CDR3 nucleotides: TGTGCCAGCAGCTCCCAGGGGGCCGGGGAGCTGTTTTTT.

This chain joins TRBV4-1 and TRBJ2-1; 12 positions match TRBD2. Trimming took 4 bases from V and 5 from J; bases not matched to a gene: 3. Germline CDR1 MGHRA, CDR2 YSYEKL. The CDR3 is 15 residues long. CDR3 region: CASSPLAGGDNEQFF. CDR3 nucleotides: TGCGCCAGCAGCCCGCTAGCGGGGGGGGACAATGAGCAGTTCTTC.

The chain uses TRBV27 and TRBJ2-7; TRBD1 is a possible D gene (5 bases). The CDR3 is 10 residues long. The V gene lost 8 bases and the J gene lost 7 bases, with 9 bases spanning the gap. CDR1 is MNHEY, CDR2 SMNVEV, per germline (reference sequence). The CDR3 coding sequence is TGTGCCAGCGGTCGACAGGAGCAGTACTTC. Its protein product is CASGRQEQYF.

This clone was seen only a few times. The V gene is TRBV29-1, the J gene TRBJ2-3; 9 positions agree with TRBD2. From germline, CDR1 is SQVTM and CDR2 ANQGSEA. The CDR3 has 15 amino acids. V shed 6 bases and J 1 base; nucleotides not matched to a gene: 8. The CDR3 is CSVAEAGGRTDTQYF. DNA of the CDR3: TGCAGCGTCGCAGAAGCGGGGGGACGCACAGATACGCAGTATTTT.

The chain has TRBV7-8 and TRBJ2-7, with 8 bases aligning to TRBD1. Unmatched junction bases numbered 2, after V lost 4 bases and J lost 6 bases. The V gene's germline CDR1 is SGHVS and CDR2 FQNEAQ. The CDR3 extends over 12 amino acids. CDR3 residues: CASSSTGAEQYF. Written as DNA, the CDR3 is TGTGCCAGCAGCTCGACAGGGGCCGAGCAGTACTTC.

This rearrangement joins TRBV4-1 to TRBJ2-4; D may be TRBD1 or TRBD2 (5 bases each). Germline V gene sequence: CDR1 MGHRA, CDR2 YSYEKL. Deletions cut 0 bases from V and 8 bases from J, with 17 bases between. This CDR3 is built from 16 residues. DNA of the CDR3: TGCGCCAGCAGCCAAGATTTGGCTAGCCGAGGGGACATTCAGTACTTC. Its translation: CASSQDLASRGDIQYF.

V and J are TRBV30 and TRBJ1-6; 7 bases fit TRBD1. The germline CDR1 and CDR2 sequences are GTSNPN and SVGIG (reference sequence). Trimming at V came to 7 bases and at J to 5 bases, leaving 11 bases not matched to a gene. The CDR3 extends over 15 amino acids. In DNA, the CDR3 is TGTGCCTCCGACCCCGGGACAGAAAATAATTCACCCCTCCACTTT. Its protein is CASDPGTENNSPLHF.

This chain connects TRBV30 to TRBJ1-2; D not resolved. Per the germline V gene, CDR1 is GTSNPN and CDR2 is SVGIG (reference sequence). The V end lost 5 bases, the J end lost 5 bases, and 15 bases lay between the germline ends. There are 13 residues in the CDR3. The DNA for the CDR3 is TGTGCCTGGGAACCGGAGACGGCTTATGGCTACACCTTC. This gives the protein CAWEPETAYGYTF.

This clone was observed a handful of times. The chain recombines TRBV19 with TRBJ1-1; weak D call: TRBD1 (5 bases). CDR3 length equals 12 residues. Trimming took 3 bases from V and 7 from J, leaving 9 bases between them. Germline CDR1 is LNHDA and CDR2 is SQIVND (reference sequence). CDR3 nucleotide sequence: TGTGCCAGTAGTATTGTTACAGGTGAAGCTTTCTTT. Translated: CASSIVTGEAFF.

The chain carries TRBV30 and TRBJ1-1; no firm D call. V gave up 0 bases and J gave up 0 bases, with 8 bases separating them. Germline V gene data show CDR1 as GTSNPN and CDR2 as SVGIG (reference sequence). The CDR3 has 14 amino acids. The CDR3 protein is CAWSVIGMNTEAFF. The DNA of the CDR3 is TGTGCCTGGAGTGTAATAGGAATGAACACTGAAGCTTTCTTT.

The rearrangement links TRBV4-2 to TRBJ1-2; 9 bases are shared with TRBD1. V gave up 1 base and J gave up 7 bases; unmatched junction bases: 10. Germline CDR1 reads LGHNA; CDR2 reads YNFKEQ. This CDR3 is built from 16 residues. CDR3 residues: CASSQAFGTGYSGYTF. CDR3 DNA sequence: TGTGCCAGCAGCCAAGCTTTCGGGACAGGGTATAGTGGCTACACCTTC.

Concerning this clone itself: One end of the junction is discordant with germline, which a read error may explain. The V gene is TRBV5-4, the J gene TRBJ2-2; D remains ambiguous. The CDR3 totals 13 residues. Germline-derived CDR1 and CDR2 are SGHNT and YYREEE (reference sequence). CDR3 region: CASSQREPGELFF. Written as DNA, the CDR3 is TGCGCCAGCAGCCAGCGAGAGCCCGGGGAGCTGTTTTTT.

This clone was seen a handful of times. The junction departs from germline at one end; a sequencing error may be responsible. The V gene is TRBV7-7, the J gene TRBJ2-3, with TRBD1 matching over 7 bases. The CDR3 is 15 residues long. Germline CDR1 is SSHAT and CDR2 is FNYEAQ (reference sequence). CDR3 sequence reads: CASSLTDRATDTQYF. In DNA form, the CDR3 reads TGTGCTAGCAGCCTTACCGACAGGGCCACAGATACGCAGTATTTT.

The rearrangement joins TRBV5-6 to TRBJ2-7; perhaps TRBD2 as D (6 bases). The CDR3 consists of 12 residues. Trimming removed 4 bases at V and 4 bases at J, with 9 bases between. The V gene's germline CDR1 is SGHDT and CDR2 YYEEEE. For the CDR3, the DNA is TGTGCCAGCAGCCAAGGAGGGTACGAGCAGTACTTC. Protein product: CASSQGGYEQYF.

The gene calls are TRBV27 and TRBJ1-1, with D unclear. The CDR3 covers 12 residues. Trimming stripped 5 bases from V and 2 bases from J, with 6 bases between. Germline CDR1 is MNHEY and CDR2 is SMNVEV (reference sequence). The DNA of the CDR3 is TGTGCCAGCAGTACGATAAACACTGAAGCTTTCTTT. Translating gives CASSTINTEAFF.

Only a few counts were recorded for this clone. Just one base apart from a much larger clone, this may be a read error. This chain joins TRBV6-4 and TRBJ2-5, with 13 bases that match TRBD2. Germline CDR1 reads MRHNA; CDR2 reads SNTAGT. The CDR3 loop spans 15 amino acids. V was pared by 3 bases and J by 3 bases, with 1 base of the junction left unmatched. In DNA form, the CDR3 reads TGTGCCAGCAGTGAACTAGCGGGGGGGGAAGAGACCCAGTACTTC. It is translated as CASSELAGGEETQYF.

The chain recombines TRBV4-1 with TRBJ1-5; the D gene is possibly TRBD1 (6 bases). V was trimmed by 5 bases and J by 6 bases, leaving 17 bases between them. This CDR3 has 15 amino acids. Germline loops: CDR1 MGHRA, CDR2 YSYEKL. For the CDR3, the DNA is TGCGCCAGCAGCTTGAGGGGAGGGGGGGGTCAGCCCCAGCATTTT. Protein sequence: CASSLRGGGGQPQHF.

The V and J genes are TRBV7-3 and TRBJ2-5; D is unclear. The V end lost 5 bases, the J end lost 3 bases, and 10 bases lay between the germline ends. CDR1 SGHTA and CDR2 FQGTGA come from the germline V gene. The CDR3 length is 13 residues. The CDR3 loop is CASSPLGEETQYF. The CDR3 DNA sequence: TGTGCCAGCAGCCCTCTTGGGGAAGAGACCCAGTACTTC.

The chain employs TRBV27 and TRBJ1-1, with 8 bases that match TRBD1. The CDR3 runs 14 residues. CDR1 MNHEY and CDR2 SMNVEV come from the germline V gene (reference sequence). The V gene end was trimmed by 5 bases and the J gene end by 4 bases; junction bases not matched to a gene: 6. The CDR3 sequence is CASSPQDRVTEAFF. In DNA form, the CDR3 reads TGTGCCAGCAGTCCCCAGGACAGGGTCACTGAAGCTTTCTTT.